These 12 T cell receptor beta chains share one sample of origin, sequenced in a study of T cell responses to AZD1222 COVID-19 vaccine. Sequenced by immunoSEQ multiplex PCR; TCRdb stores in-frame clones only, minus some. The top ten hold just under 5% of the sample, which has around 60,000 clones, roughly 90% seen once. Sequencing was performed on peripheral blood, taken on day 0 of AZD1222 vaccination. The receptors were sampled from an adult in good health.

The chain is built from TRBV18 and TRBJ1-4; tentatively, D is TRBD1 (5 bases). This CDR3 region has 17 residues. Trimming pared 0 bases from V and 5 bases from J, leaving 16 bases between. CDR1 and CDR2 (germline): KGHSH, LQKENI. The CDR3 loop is CASSPPSLGRVNEKLFF. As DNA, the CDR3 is TGTGCCAGCTCACCACCGAGTTTGGGCAGGGTAAATGAAAAACTGTTTTTT.

This CDR3 reads CASSPGQGPNYEQYF. DNA for the CDR3: TGTGCCAGCAGTCCCGGACAGGGGCCAAACTACGAGCAGTACTTC. The chain combines TRBV6-5 with TRBJ2-7, with 9 bases fitting TRBD1. This CDR3 spans 15 amino acids. Trimming removed 5 bases from V and 3 bases from J; junction bases left unmatched: 8. From germline, CDR1 is MNHEY and CDR2 SVGAGI.

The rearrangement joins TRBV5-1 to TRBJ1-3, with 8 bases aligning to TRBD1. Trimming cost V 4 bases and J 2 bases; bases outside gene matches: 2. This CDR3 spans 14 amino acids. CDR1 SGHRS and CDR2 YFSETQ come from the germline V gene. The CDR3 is CASSEDRAGNTIYF. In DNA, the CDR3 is TGCGCCAGCAGCGAGGACAGGGCTGGAAACACCATATATTTT. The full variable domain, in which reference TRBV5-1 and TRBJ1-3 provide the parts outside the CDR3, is KAGVTQTPRYLIKTRGQQVTLSCSPISGHRSVSWYQQTPGQGLQFLFEYFSETQRNKGNFPGRFSGRQFSNSRSEMNVSTLELGDSALYLCASSEDRAGNTIYFGEGSWLTVV.

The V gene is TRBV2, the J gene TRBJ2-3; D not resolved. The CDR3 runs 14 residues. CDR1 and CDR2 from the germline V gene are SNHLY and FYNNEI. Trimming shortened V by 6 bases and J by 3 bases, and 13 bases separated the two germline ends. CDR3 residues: CASRPQPATDTQYF. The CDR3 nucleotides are TGTGCCAGCAGACCTCAACCCGCAACAGATACGCAGTATTTT.

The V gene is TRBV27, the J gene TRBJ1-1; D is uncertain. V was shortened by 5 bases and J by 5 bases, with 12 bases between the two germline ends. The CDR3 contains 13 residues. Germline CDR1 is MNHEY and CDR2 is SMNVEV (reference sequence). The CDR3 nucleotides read TGTGCCAGCAGTGTAGCTCACAATACTGAAGCTTTCTTT. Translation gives CASSVAHNTEAFF.

The CDR3 bases are TGCGCCAGCAGCGCTCTGCGGGGGAACACTGAAGCTTTCTTT. This sequence encodes CASSALRGNTEAFF. The V call is TRBV5-1, the J call TRBJ1-1, with D hard to call. CDR1 and CDR2 (germline): SGHRS, YFSETQ. V lost 4 bases and J 1 base, leaving 11 bases between the germline ends. This CDR3 contains 14 residues.

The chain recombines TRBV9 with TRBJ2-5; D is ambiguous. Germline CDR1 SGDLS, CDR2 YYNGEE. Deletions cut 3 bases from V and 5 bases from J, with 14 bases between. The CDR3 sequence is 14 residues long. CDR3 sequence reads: CASSEALGIETQYF. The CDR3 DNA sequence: TGTGCCAGCAGCGAGGCCCTTGGGATTGAGACCCAGTACTTC.

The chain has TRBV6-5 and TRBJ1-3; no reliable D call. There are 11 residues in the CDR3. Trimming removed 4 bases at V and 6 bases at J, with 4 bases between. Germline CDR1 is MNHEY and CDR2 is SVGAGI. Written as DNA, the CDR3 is TGTGCCAGCAGTTTTTTAAACACCATATATTTT. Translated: CASSFLNTIYF.

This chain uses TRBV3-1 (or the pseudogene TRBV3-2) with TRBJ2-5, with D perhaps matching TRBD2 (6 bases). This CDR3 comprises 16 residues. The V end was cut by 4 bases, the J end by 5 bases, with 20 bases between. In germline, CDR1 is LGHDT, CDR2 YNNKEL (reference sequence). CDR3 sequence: CASSLRGIEGMETQYF. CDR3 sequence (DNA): TGTGCCAGCAGCCTTCGGGGGATCGAGGGTATGGAGACCCAGTACTTC.

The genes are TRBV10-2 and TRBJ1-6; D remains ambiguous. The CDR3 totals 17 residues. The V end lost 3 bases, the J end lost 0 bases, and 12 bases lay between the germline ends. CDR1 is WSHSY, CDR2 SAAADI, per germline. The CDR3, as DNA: TGCGCCAGCAGTGATAGCCGGGTCGGCTCCTATAATTCACCCCTCCACTTT. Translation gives CASSDSRVGSYNSPLHF.

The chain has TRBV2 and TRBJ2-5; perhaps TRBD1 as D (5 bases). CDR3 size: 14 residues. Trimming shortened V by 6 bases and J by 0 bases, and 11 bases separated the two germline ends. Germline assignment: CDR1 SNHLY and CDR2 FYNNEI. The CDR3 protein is CASSPTVNQETQYF. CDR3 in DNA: TGTGCCAGCAGCCCGACAGTGAACCAAGAGACCCAGTACTTC. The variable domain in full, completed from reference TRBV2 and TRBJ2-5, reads EPEVTQTPSHQVTQMGQEVILRCVPISNHLYFYWYRQILGQKVEFLVSFYNNEISEKSEIFDDQFSVERPDGSNFTLKIRSTKLEDSAMYFCASSPTVNQETQYFGPGTRLLVL.

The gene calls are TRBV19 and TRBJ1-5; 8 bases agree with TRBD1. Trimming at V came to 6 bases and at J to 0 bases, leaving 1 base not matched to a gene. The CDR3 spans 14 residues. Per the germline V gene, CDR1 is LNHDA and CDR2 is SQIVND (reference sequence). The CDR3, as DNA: TGTGCCAGTAGCAGGGGGCCTAGCAATCAGCCCCAGCATTTT. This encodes CASSRGPSNQPQHF.